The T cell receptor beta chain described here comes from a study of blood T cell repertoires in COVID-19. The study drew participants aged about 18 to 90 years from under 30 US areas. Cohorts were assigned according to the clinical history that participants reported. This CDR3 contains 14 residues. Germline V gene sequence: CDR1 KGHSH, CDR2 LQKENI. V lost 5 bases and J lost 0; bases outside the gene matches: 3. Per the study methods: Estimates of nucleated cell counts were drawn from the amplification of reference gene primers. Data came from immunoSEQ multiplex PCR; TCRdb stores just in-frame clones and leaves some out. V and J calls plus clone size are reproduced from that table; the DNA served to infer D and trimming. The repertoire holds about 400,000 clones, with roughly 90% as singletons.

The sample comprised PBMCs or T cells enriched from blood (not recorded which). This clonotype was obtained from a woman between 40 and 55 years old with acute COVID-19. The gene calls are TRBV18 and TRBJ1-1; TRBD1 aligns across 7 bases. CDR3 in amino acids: CASSETGLNTEAFF. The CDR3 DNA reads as TGTGCCAGCTCAGAGACAGGGCTGAACACTGAAGCTTTCTTT.